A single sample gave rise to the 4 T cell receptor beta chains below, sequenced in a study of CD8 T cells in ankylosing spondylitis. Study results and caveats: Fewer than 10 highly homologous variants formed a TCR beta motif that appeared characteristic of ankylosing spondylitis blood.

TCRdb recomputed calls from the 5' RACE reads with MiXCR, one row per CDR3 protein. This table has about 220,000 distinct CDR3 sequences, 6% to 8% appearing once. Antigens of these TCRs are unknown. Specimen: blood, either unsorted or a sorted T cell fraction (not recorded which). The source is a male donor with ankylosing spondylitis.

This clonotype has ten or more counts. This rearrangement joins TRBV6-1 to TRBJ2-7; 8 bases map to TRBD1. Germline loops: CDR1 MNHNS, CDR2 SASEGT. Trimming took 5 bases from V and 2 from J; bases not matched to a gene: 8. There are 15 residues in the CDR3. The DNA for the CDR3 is TGTGCCAGCAGTATAGGACAGGGCCCGGCCTACGAGCAGTACTTC. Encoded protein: CASSIGQGPAYEQYF.

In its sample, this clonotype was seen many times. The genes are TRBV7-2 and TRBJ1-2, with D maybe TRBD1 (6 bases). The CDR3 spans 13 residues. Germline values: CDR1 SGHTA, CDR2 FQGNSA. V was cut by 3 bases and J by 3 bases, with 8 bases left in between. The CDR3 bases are TGTGCCAGCAGCTTGGACAGAGACTATGGCTACACCTTC. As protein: CASSLDRDYGYTF.

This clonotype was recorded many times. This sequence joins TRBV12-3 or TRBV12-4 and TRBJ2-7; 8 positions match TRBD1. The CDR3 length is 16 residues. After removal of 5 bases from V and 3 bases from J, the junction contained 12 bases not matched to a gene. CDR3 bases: TGTGCCAGCAGTCCAGAATTTTTGACAGGGGACTACGAGCAGTACTTC. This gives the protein CASSPEFLTGDYEQYF.

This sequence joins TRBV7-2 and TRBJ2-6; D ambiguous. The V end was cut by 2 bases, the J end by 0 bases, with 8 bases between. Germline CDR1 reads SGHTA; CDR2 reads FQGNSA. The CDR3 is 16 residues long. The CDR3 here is CASSLRGNSGANVLTF. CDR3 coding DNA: TGTGCCAGCAGCTTAAGAGGCAACTCTGGGGCCAACGTCCTGACTTTC.